The T cell receptor beta chain described here comes from a study of blood T cell repertoires in COVID-19. Study in general: Samples of COVID-19 (acute and convalescent) were obtained from the United States, Italy and Spain. The cDNA or gDNA used as material had been derived from T cells, B-cell-depleted T cells, or PBMCs.

The data were produced by immunoSEQ multiplex PCR, yet TCRdb's version contains in-frame clones alone and is incomplete. The sample lists some 120,000 clones, around nine tenths occurring once. Germline values: CDR1 LGHDT, CDR2 YNNKEL (reference sequence). The CDR3 is 15 residues long. The junction had 0 bases not matched to a gene; V was cut back by 1 base and J by 4 bases. This sequence joins TRBV3-1 (or the pseudogene TRBV3-2) and TRBJ2-2; TRBD2 aligns across 10 bases. The clonotype comes from a man aged 55-75 years with COVID-19, enrolled during active disease. The specimen sequenced was peripheral blood. The CDR3 region has the DNA TGTGCCAGCAGCCAAGGGACTAGCGGCACCGGGGAGCTGTTTTTT. Its protein product is CASSQGTSGTGELFF.